The 24 T cell receptor beta chains reported below all come from one sample, sequenced in a study of cytomegalovirus exposure and HLA in healthy donors. With 60 Vbeta and 13 Jbeta primers, the PCR was carried out. Libraries were prepared by immunoSEQ multiplex PCR; TCRdb keeps only in-frame clonotypes and omits some of them. The sample lists some 100,000 clones; around three quarters were seen once. The sample taken for sequencing was PBMCs. The receptors were gathered from a female donor in good health and CMV-seropositive.

V is TRBV5-1 and J is TRBJ2-3; no clear D. V lost 1 base, J lost 0 bases, and 6 bases lay in between. Germline values: CDR1 SGHRS, CDR2 YFSETQ. The CDR3 is 14 residues long. CDR3 sequence: CASSLPQSTDTQYF. CDR3 in DNA: TGCGCCAGCAGCTTGCCCCAGAGCACAGATACGCAGTATTTT.

This chain joins TRBV27 and TRBJ1-5, with 9 bases matching TRBD1. The CDR3 is 14 amino acids. The V segment lost 5 bases and the J segment 5 bases; nucleotides outside the gene matches: 4. Per germline, CDR1 MNHEY and CDR2 SMNVEV (reference sequence). The CDR3 sequence is CASSDRDRDQPQHF. The DNA of the CDR3 is TGTGCCAGCAGTGACCGGGACAGGGATCAGCCCCAGCATTTT.

J is TRBJ1-3 and V is TRBV7-9; possible D gene TRBD1, 5 bases. V was clipped by 3 bases and J by 5 bases, with 14 bases between them. The CDR3 covers 15 residues. Germline V CDR1 and CDR2: SEHNR, FQNEAQ (reference sequence). CDR3 DNA sequence: TGTGCCAGCAGCTTGGGCAGGGAAATTAGAAACACCATATATTTT. Encoded protein: CASSLGREIRNTIYF.

The CDR3 loop reads CSLRQGGGYTF. The CDR3 coding sequence is TGCAGTCTTAGACAGGGCGGGGGCTACACCTTC. The chain combines TRBV29-1 with TRBJ1-2; 7 bases are a match to TRBD1. The CDR3 contains 11 residues. CDR1 and CDR2 from the germline V gene are SQVTM and ANQGSEA. The full variable domain, with the rest looked up from reference TRBV29-1 and TRBJ1-2, is SAVISQKPSRDICQRGTSLTIQCQVDSQVTMMFWYRQQPGQSLTLIATANQGSEATYESGFVIDKFPISRPNLTFSTLTVSNMSPEDSSIYLCSLRQGGGYTFGSGTRLTVV.

This chain uses TRBV4-1 with TRBJ2-1, with 7 bases aligning to TRBD2. CDR3 length equals 11 residues. V gave up 1 base and J gave up 16 bases; unmatched junction bases: 4. Germline CDR1 is MGHRA and CDR2 is YSYEKL. This CDR3 reads CASSQGTRQFF. In DNA form, the CDR3 reads TGCGCCAGCAGCCAAGGGACTAGACAATTCTTC.

The V and J genes are TRBV7-2 and TRBJ1-1, with 7 bases that match TRBD1. Germline CDR1 SGHTA, CDR2 FQGNSA. With V trimmed by 1 base and J by 4 bases, 6 bases remained unmatched. The CDR3 has 15 amino acids. CDR3 DNA: TGTGCCAGCAGCTTAGGGGTTTACAGGGGCACTGAAGCTTTCTTT. This gives the protein CASSLGVYRGTEAFF.

The chain uses TRBV6-5 and TRBJ1-1; D possibly corresponds to TRBD1 (6 bases). Germline V lookup: CDR1 MNHEY, CDR2 SVGAGI. The CDR3 runs to 11 residues. Trimming cost V 6 bases and J 9 bases, with 11 bases left between them. The CDR3 reads CASSQRGQAFF. Here the CDR3 DNA reads TGTGCCAGCAGCCAGCGGGGGCAAGCTTTCTTT.

The chain combines TRBV7-9 with TRBJ1-2, with 8 bases aligning to TRBD1. Losses at the gene ends were 5 bases for V and 7 bases for J; bases not matched to a gene: 12. The CDR3 contains 15 residues. Germline lookup yields CDR1 SEHNR and CDR2 FQNEAQ (reference sequence). CDR3 bases: TGTGCCAGCAGCAGCGTCGGGACAGGCGATGTTGGCTACACCTTC. Its translation: CASSSVGTGDVGYTF.

The V call is TRBV27, the J call TRBJ2-7; tentatively, D is TRBD1 (6 bases). The V gene's germline CDR1 is MNHEY and CDR2 SMNVEV (reference sequence). The CDR3 length is 14 residues. The V and J ends lost 2 bases and 5 bases respectively, with 13 bases between them. CDR3 residues: CASSLMGQRNEQYF. CDR3 in DNA: TGTGCCAGCAGTTTAATGGGACAAAGAAACGAGCAGTACTTC.

The V and J genes are TRBV7-8 and TRBJ1-1; 11 positions agree with TRBD1. Trimming cost V 3 bases and J 4 bases; bases outside gene matches: 4. Germline assignment: CDR1 SGHVS and CDR2 FQNEAQ. This CDR3 spans 15 amino acids. CDR3 sequence (DNA): TGTGCCAGCAGCTTCGAGGGACAGGGGGTCACTGAAGCTTTCTTT. Amino acids: CASSFEGQGVTEAFF.

The chain uses TRBV19 and TRBJ2-7; 11 positions match TRBD1. CDR3 length: 14 residues. Unmatched junction bases numbered 6, after V lost 8 bases and J lost 3 bases. The germline CDR1 and CDR2 sequences are LNHDA and SQIVND (reference sequence). For the CDR3, the DNA is TGTGCCAGTGGGCCGGGACAGGGGGGCTACGAGCAGTACTTC. Encoded protein: CASGPGQGGYEQYF.

J is TRBJ2-5 and V is TRBV7-9, with TRBD2 matching over 8 bases. CDR3 length: 16 amino acids. Germline V gene lookup returns CDR1 SEHNR and CDR2 FQNEAQ (reference sequence). V was clipped by 4 bases and J by 0 bases; unmatched bases: 7. CDR3 nucleotides: TGTGCCAGCAGCTCCCAGCGGGGGCGGTACCAAGAGACCCAGTACTTC. This sequence encodes CASSSQRGRYQETQYF.

CDR3 region: CASSGAGGVTDTQYF. The CDR3 region has the DNA TGTGCCAGTAGCGGCGCGGGAGGAGTCACAGATACGCAGTATTTT. This chain connects TRBV19 to TRBJ2-3; TRBD2 matches 8 bases. Per the germline V gene, CDR1 is LNHDA and CDR2 is SQIVND (reference sequence). J was trimmed by 2 bases and V by 6 bases; bases with no gene match: 7. There are 15 residues in the CDR3.

Notes on this clone: A read error may produce the germline difference seen at one junction end. The chain employs TRBV19 and TRBJ1-1; D gene unclear. This CDR3 contains 12 residues. The germline CDR1 and CDR2 sequences are LNHDA and SQIVND (reference sequence). CDR3 coding DNA: TGTGCCAGTAGTATCTCGGGGTCGGGGTCCGAATTT. Its protein product is CASSISGSGSEF.

The sample holds a few counts of this clone. At one end, the junction sequence differs from germline, possibly due to a read error. V gene TRBV7-9 combines with J gene TRBJ1-4, with a weak D call TRBD1 (5 bases). CDR1 is SEHNR and CDR2 is FQNEAQ in the germline V gene (reference sequence). The CDR3 is 13 residues long. The CDR3, as DNA: TGTTCCAGCAGCTTTGTTTCGGGGGACCGACTGTTTTTT. Protein product: CSSSFVSGDRLFF. Supplemented by reference TRBV7-9 and TRBJ1-4, the full variable domain reads DTGVSQNPRHKITKRGQNVTFRCDPISEHNRLYWYRQTLGQGPEFLTYFQNEAQLEKSRLLSDRFSAERPKGSFSTLEIQRTEQGDSAMYLCSSSFVSGDRLFFGSGTQLSVL.

V gene TRBV7-9 combines with J gene TRBJ2-1; no firm D call. Germline V gene data show CDR1 as SEHNR and CDR2 as FQNEAQ (reference sequence). The length of the CDR3 is 12 residues. The ends were cut back, 10 bases at V and 3 bases at J, with 10 bases in the middle. CDR3 bases: TGTGCCACCCCACCAGTCTACAATGAGCAGTTCTTC. As protein: CATPPVYNEQFF.

The genes are TRBV10-1 and TRBJ1-4, with no clear D. V lost 3 bases and J lost 0, with 11 bases in between. Germline CDR1 WNHNN, CDR2 SYGVQD (reference sequence). The CDR3 runs 16 residues. Here the CDR3 DNA reads TGCGCCAGCAGTGAAGGCGGAGTTGCAACTAATGAAAAACTGTTTTTT. Translation: CASSEGGVATNEKLFF.

Note on this clone: This sample includes further DNA sequences coding for the same CDR3. J is TRBJ2-3 and V is TRBV6-4; 11 bases line up with TRBD2. The CDR3 is 15 amino acids. V was clipped by 7 bases and J by 2 bases; unmatched bases: 5. Looked up from germline, CDR1 is MRHNA and CDR2 is SNTAGT. This chain's CDR3 is CASKSTSGNTDTQYF. The CDR3 bases are TGTGCCAGCAAGTCGACTAGCGGGAACACAGATACGCAGTATTTT.

In its sample, this clone was seen once. This sequence joins TRBV5-1 and TRBJ1-4; 8 nucleotides agree with TRBD1. There are 16 residues in the CDR3. CDR1 and CDR2 (germline): SGHRS, YFSETQ. The trim removed 4 bases at V and 4 bases at J, leaving 9 bases unmatched. The CDR3 DNA follows: TGCGCCAGCAGCGTTGGACAGGGCGACTTTAATGAAAAACTGTTTTTT. Translating gives CASSVGQGDFNEKLFF.

The CDR3 here is CASTKEGYEQYF. The CDR3 region has the DNA TGTGCCAGCACCAAGGAGGGCTACGAGCAGTACTTC. This chain joins TRBV6-6 and TRBJ2-7, with D possibly being TRBD2 (6 bases). This CDR3 spans 12 amino acids. Trimming took off 7 bases at V and 3 bases at J, with 10 bases between the two ends. Germline assignment: CDR1 MNHNY and CDR2 SVGAGI (reference sequence).

For this clone: At one end, the junction sequence differs from germline, possibly due to a read error. This sequence joins TRBV6-1 and TRBJ2-2; 10 bases fit TRBD2. Germline V gives CDR1 MNHNS, CDR2 SASEGT. The CDR3 spans 17 residues. This CDR3 is CASSEVRLAGVTGELFF. CDR3 in DNA: TGTGCCAGCAGCGAAGTGCGGCTAGCGGGAGTTACCGGGGAGCTGTTTTTT.

V and J are TRBV4-1 and TRBJ2-1; TRBD2 agrees at 10 bases. CDR1 is MGHRA and CDR2 is YSYEKL in the germline V gene. This CDR3 region has 17 residues. J lost 7 bases, V lost 0 bases, and 9 bases had no gene match. DNA for the CDR3: TGCGCCAGCAGCCAAGACTCCCTAGGAGCGGGAGGGAATGAGCAGTTCTTC. This gives the protein CASSQDSLGAGGNEQFF.

The chain carries TRBV15 and TRBJ2-7; 8 bases match TRBD1. The CDR3 has 16 amino acids. Germline CDR1 is LNHNV and CDR2 is YYDKDF (reference sequence). The junction had 5 bases not matched to a gene; V was cut back by 0 bases and J by 1 base. The CDR3 DNA reads as TGTGCCACCAGCAGAGATCGAGGGGACAGGTCCTACGAGCAGTACTTC. Encoded protein: CATSRDRGDRSYEQYF.

This chain joins TRBV7-2 and TRBJ1-5; 7 bases match TRBD1. There are 14 residues in the CDR3. Germline CDR1 and CDR2: SGHTA and FQGNSA. The V segment lost 5 bases and the J segment 7 bases; nucleotides outside the gene matches: 8. The CDR3 sequence is CASSQDRAAQPQHF. CDR3 in DNA: TGTGCCAGCAGCCAAGACAGGGCGGCGCAGCCCCAGCATTTT.